The 16 T cell receptor beta chains listed next were all sequenced from one sample in a study of CD8 T cells in Susac syndrome. With random hexamers, roughly 0.45 to 1 ug RNA was reverse transcribed. MiXCR was run by TCRdb on the immunoSEQ multiplex PCR reads, yielding one entry per CDR3 protein. The table includes 120,000 to 150,000 distinct CDR3 sequences, 90% to 97% detected once. Sequenced: CD4+ T cells from PBMCs. The receptors derive from a human donor with Susac syndrome.

V is TRBV7-6 and J is TRBJ1-1; D is unclear. Per germline, CDR1 SGHVS and CDR2 FNYEAQ. The ends were cut back, 2 bases at V and 5 bases at J, with 9 bases in the middle. This CDR3 comprises 13 residues. CDR3 DNA sequence: TGTGCCAGCAGCTTACTAAAGGAGACTGAAGCTTTCTTT. Its translation is CASSLLKETEAFF.

The chain links TRBV19 to TRBJ1-6, with 7 bases matching TRBD1. The germline V gene encodes CDR1 LNHDA and CDR2 SQIVND (reference sequence). CDR3 length: 14 residues. The V segment lost 5 bases and the J segment 7 bases; nucleotides outside the gene matches: 5. The CDR3 nucleotides read TGTGCCAGTAGTGCCCTGGACAGGAATTCACCCCTCCACTTT. Protein product: CASSALDRNSPLHF.

The chain has TRBV15 and TRBJ2-3; D not resolved. The CDR3 totals 11 residues. Germline lookup yields CDR1 LNHNV and CDR2 YYDKDF (reference sequence). The V gene lost 5 bases and the J gene lost 5 bases, with 5 bases spanning the gap. Here the CDR3 reads CATSGGDTQYF. The DNA of the CDR3 is TGTGCCACCAGCGGCGGAGATACGCAGTATTTT.

V and J are TRBV5-4 and TRBJ2-1, with 9 positions matching TRBD1. Germline V CDR1 and CDR2: SGHNT, YYREEE (reference sequence). CDR3 length: 16 residues. V lost 0 bases to trimming and J lost 8 bases; unmatched junction nucleotides: 9. Here the CDR3 reads CASSLGSNRGRDEQFF. In nucleotides, the CDR3 is TGTGCCAGCAGCTTGGGCTCAAACAGGGGGCGCGATGAGCAGTTCTTC. Based on the CDR3 plus reference TRBV5-4 and TRBJ2-1, the full variable domain is ETGVTQSPTHLIKTRGQQVTLRCSSQSGHNTVSWYQQALGQGPQFIFQYYREEENGRGNFPPRFSGLQFPNYSSELNVNALELDDSALYLCASSLGSNRGRDEQFFGPGTRLTVL.

This sequence joins TRBV1 and TRBJ2-4; the D call in the table, TRBD1, was not verified against the DNA. TRBV1 is marked as a pseudogene. This CDR3 spans 11 amino acids. The CDR3 spells CTSGGGNIQYF. The CDR3, as DNA: TGCACCTCTGGAGGGGGGAACATTCAGTACTTC.

This chain uses TRBV29-1 with TRBJ2-1, with a weak D call TRBD2 (8 bases). This CDR3 has 16 amino acids. Trimming removed 7 bases from V and 6 bases from J, with 25 bases in between. From germline, CDR1 is SQVTM and CDR2 ANQGSEA. CDR3 DNA sequence: TGCAGCGCCAGGGGGACTAGTAACCTTTTCGTCAATGAGCAGTTCTTC. Residues: CSARGTSNLFVNEQFF.

The chain couples TRBV20-1 to TRBJ1-4; D remains ambiguous. The germline V gene encodes CDR1 DFQATT and CDR2 SNEGSKA (reference sequence). The V gene lost 3 bases and the J gene lost 8 bases, with 13 bases spanning the gap. The CDR3 totals 13 residues. The CDR3 is CSASLDAREKLFF. CDR3 nucleotides: TGCAGTGCTAGTTTGGACGCTCGGGAAAAACTGTTTTTT.

The rearrangement uses TRBV5-1 and TRBJ2-4, with TRBD2 matching 14 bases. Trimming took 5 bases from V and 7 from J; bases not matched to a gene: 14. CDR1 and CDR2 (germline): SGHRS, YFSETQ. The CDR3 is 18 residues long. The DNA of the CDR3 is TGCGCCAGCAGTCCTCCGGGACTAGCGGGAGCTGGGGCGAACATTCAGTACTTC. It codes for CASSPPGLAGAGANIQYF.

This rearrangement joins TRBV20-1 to TRBJ2-7; 11 positions agree with TRBD1. J lost 2 bases, V lost 5 bases, and 5 bases had no gene match. The germline CDR1 and CDR2 sequences are DFQATT and SNEGSKA (reference sequence). This CDR3 spans 14 amino acids. The CDR3 loop reads CSAVGQGGAYEQYF. CDR3 bases: TGCAGTGCTGTGGGACAGGGGGGGGCCTACGAGCAGTACTTC.

The V and J genes are TRBV20-1 and TRBJ2-3; D remains unclear. CDR1 DFQATT and CDR2 SNEGSKA come from the germline V gene (reference sequence). Trimming took 0 bases from V and 1 from J, leaving 11 bases between them. The CDR3 is made up of 15 amino acids. CDR3 loop: CSARDFSRGTDTQYF. CDR3 coding DNA: TGCAGTGCTAGAGATTTTTCGCGTGGCACAGATACGCAGTATTTT.

The chain recombines TRBV20-1 with TRBJ1-6, with a weak D call TRBD1 (6 bases). Germline V lookup: CDR1 DFQATT, CDR2 SNEGSKA (reference sequence). The CDR3 is 14 residues long. Between the trimmed V and J ends, which lost 1 base and 9 bases, there was a span of 13 bases. The CDR3 here is CSARGSGASSPLHF. The CDR3 nucleotides read TGCAGTGCTAGAGGTTCGGGGGCGAGTTCACCCCTCCACTTT.

This clonotype showed up just a few times. V gene TRBV18 combines with J gene TRBJ1-1, with unresolved D. The V end lost 6 bases, the J end lost 1 base, and 3 bases lay between the germline ends. Germline lookup yields CDR1 KGHSH and CDR2 LQKENI. This CDR3 has 11 residues. DNA of the CDR3: TGTGCCAGCTCGGGGAACACTGAAGCTTTCTTT. Amino acid sequence: CASSGNTEAFF.

The CDR3 spells CSARDGQKETQYF. The CDR3 bases are TGCAGTGCTAGAGATGGGCAAAAGGAGACCCAGTACTTC. The chain combines TRBV20-1 with TRBJ2-5; D uncertain. V was cut by 0 bases and J by 5 bases, with 10 bases left in between. The length of the CDR3 is 13 residues. CDR1 and CDR2 (germline): DFQATT, SNEGSKA (reference sequence).

This chain uses TRBV4-1 with TRBJ1-2; the match to TRBD1 covers 9 bases. Trimming cost V 5 bases and J 7 bases; bases outside gene matches: 14. Per germline, CDR1 MGHRA and CDR2 YSYEKL. The CDR3 spans 16 residues. CDR3 sequence: CASSSLRTGESAGYTF. CDR3 nucleotide sequence: TGCGCCAGCAGCTCCCTAAGGACAGGGGAATCCGCTGGCTACACCTTC.

The chain combines TRBV20-1 with TRBJ2-2; D may be TRBD2 (5 bases). CDR1 and CDR2 (germline): DFQATT, SNEGSKA (reference sequence). This CDR3 is 14 amino acids long. The ends were cut back, 3 bases at V and 2 bases at J, with 10 bases in the middle. CDR3 sequence reads: CSARLDFNTGELFF. The CDR3 DNA reads as TGCAGTGCTAGGTTGGACTTTAACACCGGGGAGCTGTTTTTT.

The rearrangement links TRBV20-1 to TRBJ2-1; tentative D call: TRBD2 (6 bases). Germline V gives CDR1 DFQATT, CDR2 SNEGSKA (reference sequence). Trimming removed 4 bases from V and 0 bases from J, with 10 bases in between. This CDR3 has 14 amino acids. CDR3 sequence reads: CSATSASSYNEQFF. CDR3 in DNA: TGCAGTGCTACTAGCGCGAGCTCCTACAATGAGCAGTTCTTC.